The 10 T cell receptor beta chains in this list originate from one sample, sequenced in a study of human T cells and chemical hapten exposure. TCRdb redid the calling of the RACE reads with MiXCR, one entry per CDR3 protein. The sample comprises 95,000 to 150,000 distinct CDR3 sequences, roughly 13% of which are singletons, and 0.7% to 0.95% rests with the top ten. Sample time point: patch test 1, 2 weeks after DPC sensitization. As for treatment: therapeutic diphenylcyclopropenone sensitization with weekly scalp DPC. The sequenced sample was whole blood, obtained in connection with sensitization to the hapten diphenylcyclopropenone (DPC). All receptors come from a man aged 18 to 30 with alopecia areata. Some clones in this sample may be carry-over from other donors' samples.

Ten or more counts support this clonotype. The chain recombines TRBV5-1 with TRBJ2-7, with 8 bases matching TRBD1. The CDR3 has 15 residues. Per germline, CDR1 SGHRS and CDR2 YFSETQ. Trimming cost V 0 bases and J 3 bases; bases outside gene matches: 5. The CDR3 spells CASSLVSGGSYEQYF. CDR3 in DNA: TGCGCCAGCAGCTTGGTGTCAGGGGGCAGCTACGAGCAGTACTTC.

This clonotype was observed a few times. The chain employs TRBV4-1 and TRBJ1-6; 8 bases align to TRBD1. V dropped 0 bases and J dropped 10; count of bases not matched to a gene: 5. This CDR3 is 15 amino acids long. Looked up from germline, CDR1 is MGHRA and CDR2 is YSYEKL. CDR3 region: CASSQDATGDSPLHF. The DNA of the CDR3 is TGCGCCAGCAGCCAAGACGCGACAGGGGACTCACCCCTCCACTTT.

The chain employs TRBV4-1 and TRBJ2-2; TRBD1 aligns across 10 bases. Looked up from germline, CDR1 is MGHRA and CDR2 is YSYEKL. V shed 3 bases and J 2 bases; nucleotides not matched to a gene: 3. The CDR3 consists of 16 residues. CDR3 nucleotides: TGCGCCAGCAGCCATTGGACAGGGGGTAACACCGGGGAGCTGTTTTTT. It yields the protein CASSHWTGGNTGELFF.

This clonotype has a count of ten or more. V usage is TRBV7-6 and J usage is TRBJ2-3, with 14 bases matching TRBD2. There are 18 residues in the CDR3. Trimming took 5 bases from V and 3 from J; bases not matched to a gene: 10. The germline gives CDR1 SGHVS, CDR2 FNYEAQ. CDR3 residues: CASSAGLAGEGSTDTQYF. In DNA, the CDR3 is TGTGCCAGCAGCGCGGGACTAGCGGGGGAGGGGTCAACAGATACGCAGTATTTT.

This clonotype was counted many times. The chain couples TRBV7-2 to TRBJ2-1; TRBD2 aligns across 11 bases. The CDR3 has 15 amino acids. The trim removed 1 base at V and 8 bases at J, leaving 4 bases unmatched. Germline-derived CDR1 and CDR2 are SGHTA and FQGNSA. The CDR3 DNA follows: TGTGCCAGCAGCTTAGAGGTAGCGGGGGGGCATGAGCAGTTCTTC. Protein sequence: CASSLEVAGGHEQFF.

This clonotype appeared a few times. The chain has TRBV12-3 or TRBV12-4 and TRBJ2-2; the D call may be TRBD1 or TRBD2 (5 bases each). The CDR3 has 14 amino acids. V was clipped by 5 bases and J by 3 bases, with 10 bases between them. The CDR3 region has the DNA TGTGCCAGCAGTCCCGGGACCTACACCGGGGAGCTGTTTTTT. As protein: CASSPGTYTGELFF.

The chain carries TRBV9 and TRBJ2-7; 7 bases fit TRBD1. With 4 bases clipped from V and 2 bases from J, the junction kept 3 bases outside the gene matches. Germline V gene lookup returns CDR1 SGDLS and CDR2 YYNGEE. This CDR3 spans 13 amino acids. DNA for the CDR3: TGTGCCAGCAGCCGGGACAGCACCTACGAGCAGTACGTC. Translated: CASSRDSTYEQYV.

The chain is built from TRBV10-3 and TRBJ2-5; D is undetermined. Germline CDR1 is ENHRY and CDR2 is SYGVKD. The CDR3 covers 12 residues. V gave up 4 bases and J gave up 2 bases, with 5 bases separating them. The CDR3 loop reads CAISAEQETQYF. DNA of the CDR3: TGTGCCATCAGTGCTGAGCAAGAGACCCAGTACTTC.

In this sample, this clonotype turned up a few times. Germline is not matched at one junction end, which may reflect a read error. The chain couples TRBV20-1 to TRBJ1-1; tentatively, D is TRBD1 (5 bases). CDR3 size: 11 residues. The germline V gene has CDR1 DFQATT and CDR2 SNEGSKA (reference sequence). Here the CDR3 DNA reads TGCAGTGCAAGAGGCAGGGCAGAGGCTTTCTTT. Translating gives CSARGRAEAFF.

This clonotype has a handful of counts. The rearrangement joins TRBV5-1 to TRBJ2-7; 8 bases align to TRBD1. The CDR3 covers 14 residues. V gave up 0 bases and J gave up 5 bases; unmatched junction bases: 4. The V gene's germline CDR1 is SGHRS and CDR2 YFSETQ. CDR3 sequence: CASSLGGQGDEQYV. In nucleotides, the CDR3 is TGCGCCAGCAGCTTGGGTGGACAGGGCGACGAGCAGTACGTC.